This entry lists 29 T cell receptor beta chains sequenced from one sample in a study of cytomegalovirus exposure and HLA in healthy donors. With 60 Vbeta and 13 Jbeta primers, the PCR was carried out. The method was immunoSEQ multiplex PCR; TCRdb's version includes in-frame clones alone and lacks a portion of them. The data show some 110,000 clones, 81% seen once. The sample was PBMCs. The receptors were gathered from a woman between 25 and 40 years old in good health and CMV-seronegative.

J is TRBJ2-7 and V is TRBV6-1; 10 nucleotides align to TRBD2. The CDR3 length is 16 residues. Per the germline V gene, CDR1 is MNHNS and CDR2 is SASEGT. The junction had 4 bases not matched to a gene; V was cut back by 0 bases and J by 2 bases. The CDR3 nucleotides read TGTGCCAGCAGTGAAGCAGGGCTAGCGGGGGCCTACGAGCAGTACTTC. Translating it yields CASSEAGLAGAYEQYF.

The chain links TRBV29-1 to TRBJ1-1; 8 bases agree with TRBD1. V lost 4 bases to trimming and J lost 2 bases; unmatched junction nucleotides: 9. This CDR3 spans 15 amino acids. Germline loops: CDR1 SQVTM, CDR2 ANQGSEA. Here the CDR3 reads CSVGNPGQGNTEAFF. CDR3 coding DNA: TGCAGCGTTGGAAACCCTGGACAGGGAAACACTGAAGCTTTCTTT.

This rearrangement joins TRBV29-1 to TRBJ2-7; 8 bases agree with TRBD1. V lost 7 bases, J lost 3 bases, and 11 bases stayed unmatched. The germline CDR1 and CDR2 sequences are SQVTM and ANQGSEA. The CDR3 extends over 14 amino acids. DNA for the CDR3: TGCAGCGCCGGGCTCGCAGGGGGCTTCTACGAGCAGTACTTC. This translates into CSAGLAGGFYEQYF.

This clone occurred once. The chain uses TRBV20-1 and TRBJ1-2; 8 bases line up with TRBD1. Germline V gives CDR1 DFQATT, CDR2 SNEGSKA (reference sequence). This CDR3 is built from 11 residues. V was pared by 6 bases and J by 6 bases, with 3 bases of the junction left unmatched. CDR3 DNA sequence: TGCAGTGCCCGGACAGGGAATGGCTACACCTTC. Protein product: CSARTGNGYTF.

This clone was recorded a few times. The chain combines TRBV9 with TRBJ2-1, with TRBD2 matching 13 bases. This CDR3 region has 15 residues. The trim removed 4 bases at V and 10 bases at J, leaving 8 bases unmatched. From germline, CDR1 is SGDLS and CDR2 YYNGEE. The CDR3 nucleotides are TGTGCCAGCAGCCGCGGACTAGCGGGAGTGGGAGAGCAGTTCTTC. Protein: CASSRGLAGVGEQFF.

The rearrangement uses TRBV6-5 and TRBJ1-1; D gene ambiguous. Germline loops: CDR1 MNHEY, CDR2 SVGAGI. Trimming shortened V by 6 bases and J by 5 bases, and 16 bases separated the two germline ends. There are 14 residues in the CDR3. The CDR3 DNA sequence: TGTGCCAGCAGACCCGGGTGGCCCTCGACTGAAGCTTTCTTT. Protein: CASRPGWPSTEAFF.

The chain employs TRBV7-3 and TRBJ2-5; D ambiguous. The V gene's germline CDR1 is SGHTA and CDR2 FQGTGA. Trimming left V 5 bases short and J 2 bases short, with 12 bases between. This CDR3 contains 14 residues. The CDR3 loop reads CASSPDKEQETQYF. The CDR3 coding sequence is TGTGCCAGCAGCCCAGACAAGGAACAAGAGACCCAGTACTTC.

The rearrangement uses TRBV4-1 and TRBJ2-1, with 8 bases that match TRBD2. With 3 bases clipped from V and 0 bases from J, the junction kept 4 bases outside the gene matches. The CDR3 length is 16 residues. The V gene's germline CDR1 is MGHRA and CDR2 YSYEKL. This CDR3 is CASSHPSGPSYNEQFF. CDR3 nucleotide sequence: TGCGCCAGCAGCCATCCTAGCGGGCCCTCCTACAATGAGCAGTTCTTC.

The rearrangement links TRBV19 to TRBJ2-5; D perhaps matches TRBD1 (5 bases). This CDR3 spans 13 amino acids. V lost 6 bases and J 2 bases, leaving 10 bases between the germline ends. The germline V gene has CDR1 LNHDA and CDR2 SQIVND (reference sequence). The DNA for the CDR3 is TGTGCCAGTAGAGGGGTGGCTCAAGAGACCCAGTACTTC. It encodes CASRGVAQETQYF. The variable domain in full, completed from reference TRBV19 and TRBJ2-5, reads DGGITQSPKYLFRKEGQNVTLSCEQNLNHDAMYWYRQDPGQGLRLIYYSQIVNDFQKGDIAEGYSVSREKKESFPLTVTSAQKNPTAFYLCASRGVAQETQYFGPGTRLLVL.

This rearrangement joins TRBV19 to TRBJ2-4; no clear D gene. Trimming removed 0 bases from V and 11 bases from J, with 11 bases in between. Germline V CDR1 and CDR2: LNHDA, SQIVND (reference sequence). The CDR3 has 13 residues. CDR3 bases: TGTGCCAGTAGTATAGATATGAACTCCCTTCAGTACTTC. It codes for CASSIDMNSLQYF.

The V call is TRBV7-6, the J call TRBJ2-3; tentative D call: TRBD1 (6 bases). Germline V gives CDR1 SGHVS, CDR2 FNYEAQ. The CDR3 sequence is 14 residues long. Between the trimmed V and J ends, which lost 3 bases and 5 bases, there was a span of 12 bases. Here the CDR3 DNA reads TGTGCCAGCAGCTTCACAGGGAACCTAGATACGCAGTATTTT. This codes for CASSFTGNLDTQYF.

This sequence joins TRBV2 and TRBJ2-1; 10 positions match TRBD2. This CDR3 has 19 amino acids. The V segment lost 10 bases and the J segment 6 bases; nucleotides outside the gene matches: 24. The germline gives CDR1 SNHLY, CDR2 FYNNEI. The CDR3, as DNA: TGTGCCACAAGGTCGGGGAGGACTAGCGGAGGGGCCCTAGTCAATGAGCAGTTCTTC. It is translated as CATRSGRTSGGALVNEQFF.

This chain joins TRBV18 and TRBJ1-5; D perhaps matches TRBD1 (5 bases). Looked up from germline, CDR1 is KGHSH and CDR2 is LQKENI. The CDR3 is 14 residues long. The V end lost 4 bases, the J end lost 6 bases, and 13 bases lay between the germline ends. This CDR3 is CASSRDSNPQPQHF. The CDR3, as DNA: TGTGCCAGCTCACGAGACAGTAATCCTCAGCCCCAGCATTTT.

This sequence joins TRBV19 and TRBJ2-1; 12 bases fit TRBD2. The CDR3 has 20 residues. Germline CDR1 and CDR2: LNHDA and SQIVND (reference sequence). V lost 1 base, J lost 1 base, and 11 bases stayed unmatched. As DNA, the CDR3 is TGTGCCAGTAGTATAGTTCCTTCCGGACTAGCGGGATTATCCTACAATGAGCAGTTCTTC. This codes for CASSIVPSGLAGLSYNEQFF. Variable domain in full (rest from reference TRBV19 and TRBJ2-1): DGGITQSPKYLFRKEGQNVTLSCEQNLNHDAMYWYRQDPGQGLRLIYYSQIVNDFQKGDIAEGYSVSREKKESFPLTVTSAQKNPTAFYLCASSIVPSGLAGLSYNEQFFGPGTRLTVL.

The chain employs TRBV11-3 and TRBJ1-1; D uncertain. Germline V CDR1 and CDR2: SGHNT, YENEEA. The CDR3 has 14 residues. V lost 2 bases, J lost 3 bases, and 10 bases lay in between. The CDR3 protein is CASSLLGGDTEAFF. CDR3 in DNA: TGTGCCAGCAGCTTATTGGGAGGAGACACTGAAGCTTTCTTT.

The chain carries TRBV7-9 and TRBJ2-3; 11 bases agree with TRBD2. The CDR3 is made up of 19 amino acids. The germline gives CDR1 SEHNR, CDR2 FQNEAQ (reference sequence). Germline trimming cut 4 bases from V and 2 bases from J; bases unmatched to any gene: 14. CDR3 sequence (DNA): TGTGCCAGCAGCTCGACCGATGCGACTAGCGGGGCCCCCACAGATACGCAGTATTTT. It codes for CASSSTDATSGAPTDTQYF.

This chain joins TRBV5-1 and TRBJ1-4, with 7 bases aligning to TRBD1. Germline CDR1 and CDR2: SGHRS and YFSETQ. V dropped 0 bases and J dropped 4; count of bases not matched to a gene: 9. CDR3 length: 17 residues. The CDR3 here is CASSLGYRGRDNEKLFF. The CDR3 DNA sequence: TGCGCCAGCAGCTTGGGTTATAGGGGGCGAGATAATGAAAAACTGTTTTTT.

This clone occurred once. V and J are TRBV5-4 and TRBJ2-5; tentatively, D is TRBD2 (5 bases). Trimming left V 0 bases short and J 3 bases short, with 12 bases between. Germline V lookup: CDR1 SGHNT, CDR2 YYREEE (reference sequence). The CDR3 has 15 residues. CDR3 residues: CASSLAGESKETQYF. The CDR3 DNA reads TGTGCCAGCAGCTTGGCCGGGGAATCCAAAGAGACCCAGTACTTC.

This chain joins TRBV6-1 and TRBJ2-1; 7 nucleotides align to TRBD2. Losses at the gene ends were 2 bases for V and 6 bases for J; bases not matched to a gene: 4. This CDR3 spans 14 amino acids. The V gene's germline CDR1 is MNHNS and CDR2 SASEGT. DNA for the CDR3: TGTGCCAGCAGTGAACCACTAGCGTTCAATGAGCAGTTCTTC. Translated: CASSEPLAFNEQFF.

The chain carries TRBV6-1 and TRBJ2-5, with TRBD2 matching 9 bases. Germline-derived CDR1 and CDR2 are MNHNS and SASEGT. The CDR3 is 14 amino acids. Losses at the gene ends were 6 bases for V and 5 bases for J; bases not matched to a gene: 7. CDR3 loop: CASSDTGTSETQYF. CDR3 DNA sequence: TGTGCCAGCAGCGATACCGGGACTAGCGAGACCCAGTACTTC.

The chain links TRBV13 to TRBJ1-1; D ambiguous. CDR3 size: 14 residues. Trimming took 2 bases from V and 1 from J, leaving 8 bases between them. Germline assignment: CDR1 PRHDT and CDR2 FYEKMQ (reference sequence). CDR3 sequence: CASSLMATNTEAFF. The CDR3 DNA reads TGTGCCAGCAGCTTAATGGCCACGAACACTGAAGCTTTCTTT. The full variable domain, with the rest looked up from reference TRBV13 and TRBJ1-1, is AAGVIQSPRHLIKEKRETATLKCYPIPRHDTVYWYQQGPGQDPQFLISFYEKMQSDKGSIPDRFSAQQFSDYHSELNMSSLELGDSALYFCASSLMATNTEAFFGQGTRLTVV.

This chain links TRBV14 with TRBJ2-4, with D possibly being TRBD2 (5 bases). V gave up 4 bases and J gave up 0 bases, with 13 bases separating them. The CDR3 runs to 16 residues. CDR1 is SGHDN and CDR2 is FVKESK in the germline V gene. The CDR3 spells CASSPRVELAKNIQYF. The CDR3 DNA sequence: TGTGCCAGCAGCCCGAGGGTGGAACTAGCCAAAAACATTCAGTACTTC.

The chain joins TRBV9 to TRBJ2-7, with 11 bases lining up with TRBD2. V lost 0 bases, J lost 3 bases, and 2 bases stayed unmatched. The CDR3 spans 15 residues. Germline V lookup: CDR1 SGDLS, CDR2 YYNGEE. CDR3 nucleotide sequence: TGTGCCAGCAGCGTAGAGGGGACTAGCGGCTACGAGCAGTACTTC. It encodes CASSVEGTSGYEQYF.

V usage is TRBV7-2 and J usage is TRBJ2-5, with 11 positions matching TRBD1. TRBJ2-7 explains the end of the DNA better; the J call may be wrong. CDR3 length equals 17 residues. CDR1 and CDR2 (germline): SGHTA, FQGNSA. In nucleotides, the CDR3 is TGTGCCAGCAGCTTTTGGACAGGGGGCTTCTCTCCCTACGAGCAGTACTTC. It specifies CASSFWTGGFSPYEQYF.

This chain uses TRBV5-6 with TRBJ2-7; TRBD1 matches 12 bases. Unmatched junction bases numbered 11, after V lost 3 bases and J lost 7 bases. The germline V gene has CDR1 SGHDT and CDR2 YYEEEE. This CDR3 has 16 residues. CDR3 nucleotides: TGTGCCAGCAGCTGGGCCGGCGGGACAGGGGGCGGAGAGCAGTACTTC. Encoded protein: CASSWAGGTGGGEQYF.

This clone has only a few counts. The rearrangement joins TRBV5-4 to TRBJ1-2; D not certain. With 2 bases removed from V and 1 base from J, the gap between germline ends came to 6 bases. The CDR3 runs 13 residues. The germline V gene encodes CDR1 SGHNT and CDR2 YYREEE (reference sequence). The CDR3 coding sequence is TGTGCCAGCAGCTTTGAGGGTAACTATGGCTACACCTTC. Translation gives CASSFEGNYGYTF.

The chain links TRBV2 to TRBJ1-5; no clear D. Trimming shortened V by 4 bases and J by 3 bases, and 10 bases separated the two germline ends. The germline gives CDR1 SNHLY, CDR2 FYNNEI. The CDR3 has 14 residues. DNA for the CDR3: TGTGCCAGCAGTGTAAACAGAGACAATCAGCCCCAGCATTTT. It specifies CASSVNRDNQPQHF.

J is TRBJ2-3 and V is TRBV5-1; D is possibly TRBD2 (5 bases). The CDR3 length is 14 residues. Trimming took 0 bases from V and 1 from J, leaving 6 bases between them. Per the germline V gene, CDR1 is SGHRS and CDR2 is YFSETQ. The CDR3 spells CASSLGRGTDTQYF. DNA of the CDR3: TGCGCCAGCAGCTTGGGGCGGGGCACAGATACGCAGTATTTT.

The CDR3 sequence: CATRERDTPRLFF. DNA for the CDR3: TGTGCCACCAGGGAGAGGGACACGCCGCGACTGTTTTTT. This chain connects TRBV28 to TRBJ1-4; the D gene is possibly TRBD1 (6 bases). The CDR3 is 13 residues long. Germline V lookup: CDR1 MDHEN, CDR2 SYDVKM. V was trimmed by 10 bases and J by 13 bases, leaving 22 bases between them.